Presented here are 3 T cell receptor beta chains from one specimen sequenced in a study of tumor-infiltrating lymphocytes in primary liver carcinoma. Starting material of 450 to 500 ng total RNA yielded TCR beta cDNA via a constant-region primer. Amplification in three nested multiplex PCR rounds with slightly modified ARM-PCR gave rise to TCR beta libraries. Primers for the first two PCR rounds were TRBV1-TRBV30 forward primers and a C-beta reverse primer (around 10 cycles per round). TCRdb itself ran the multiplex PCR reads through MiXCR, one entry per CDR3 protein. The sample contains about 190,000 distinct CDR3 sequences, around four fifths of which appear only once. Taking about 17-31 mg of unsorted bulk tissue, the authors co-extracted RNA and DNA. Sequenced: tumor tissue from primary liver carcinoma. The source is a man in his forties with primary liver carcinoma and hepatitis B virus infection.

The CDR3 reads CASRSKGGPIRGEQFF. In DNA, the CDR3 is TGTGCCAGTAGGAGTAAAGGGGGCCCAATTCGCGGTGAGCAGTTCTTC. The rearrangement links TRBV6-5 to TRBJ2-1; 7 nucleotides align to TRBD1. V shed 9 bases and J 9 bases; nucleotides not matched to a gene: 20. Germline V CDR1 and CDR2: MNHEY, SVGAGI. The CDR3 totals 16 residues.

In regard to this clonotype: A much larger clone lies one base from this, so it may be a read error. The chain is built from TRBV7-9 and TRBJ2-1; tentatively, D is TRBD2 (5 bases). Germline V gene sequence: CDR1 SEHNR, CDR2 FQNEAQ (reference sequence). The CDR3 loop spans 13 amino acids. CDR3 amino acids: CASSTSGFNEHFF. In nucleotides, the CDR3 is TGTGCCAGCAGCACGAGCGGATTCAATGAGCACTTCTTC. Complete variable domain (other parts from reference TRBV7-9 and TRBJ2-1): DTGVSQNPRHKITKRGQNVTFRCDPISEHNRLYWYRQTLGQGPEFLTYFQNEAQLEKSRLLSDRFSAERPKGSFSTLEIQRTEQGDSAMYLCASSTSGFNEHFFGPGTRLTVL.

Here the CDR3 DNA reads TGTCCCGATACCGGGACAAGGGGTACTGGGGCCAACGTCCTGACTTTC. This translates into CPDTGTRGTGANVLTF. This chain connects TRBV6-5 to TRBJ2-6; perhaps TRBD1 as D (6 bases). The CDR3 sequence is 16 residues long. In germline, CDR1 is MNHEY, CDR2 SVGAGI.